This T cell receptor beta chain was captured by sequencing in a study of T cell responses to AZD1222 COVID-19 vaccine. Germline loops: CDR1 SGHTA, CDR2 FQGNSA. CDR3 length: 14 amino acids. V dropped 2 bases and J dropped 1; count of bases not matched to a gene: 2. Sequenced by immunoSEQ multiplex PCR; TCRdb stores in-frame clones only, minus some. The data contain 90,000 to 150,000 clones, approximately 90% of them singletons. The source of this sequence is an adult in good health. V is TRBV7-2 and J is TRBJ2-7; 7 bases fit TRBD1. The sample here was peripheral blood, taken on day 0 of AZD1222 vaccination. CDR3 in amino acids: CASSLNRGSYEQYF. The CDR3, as DNA: TGTGCCAGCAGCTTAAACAGGGGTTCCTACGAGCAGTACTTC.